The subject of this entry is one T cell receptor beta chain. The CDR3 is 14 residues long. Germline loops: CDR1 MGHRA, CDR2 YSYEKL. V trimming: 3 bases; J trimming: 5 bases; junction bases outside the gene matches: 5. Measured with immunoSEQ multiplex PCR; TCRdb has only the in-frame clones, and not every one. The table has under 15,000 clones, approximately 80% seen once. These data belong to a study of somatic mutations in cytotoxic T cells in rheumatoid arthritis. The receptor comes from a man in his fifties or sixties in good health. The sequenced sample was CD8+ T cells sorted from blood. This chain uses TRBV4-1 with TRBJ1-1; TRBD1 aligns across 8 bases. The CDR3 loop reads CASSQLDRVTEAFF. CDR3 nucleotides: TGCGCCAGCAGCCAGCTGGACAGGGTGACTGAAGCTTTCTTT.